The present T cell receptor (beta chain) was sequenced within a study of T cell responses to AZD1222 COVID-19 vaccine. Remarks on this clone: The antigen is unknown.

Findings and limits, study-wide: A reported finding is that nearly half of spike-specific TCRs target unmutated variant regions.

This CDR3 contains 16 residues. The ends were cut back, 1 base at V and 1 base at J, with 8 bases in the middle. Germline CDR1 and CDR2: LNHNV and YYDKDF (reference sequence). The assay was immunoSEQ multiplex PCR, and TCRdb's table has in-frame clones only and misses some. The table shows some 130,000 clones, with over 75% occurring only once. The TCR comes from an adult in good health. This chain links TRBV15 with TRBJ2-6; D gene uncertain. The specimen comprised peripheral blood, sampled on day 0 of AZD1222 vaccination. CDR3 DNA: TGTGCCACCAGCAGAGGAGGTTGGTCTGGGGCCAACGTCCTGACTTTC. Translated, it gives CATSRGGWSGANVLTF.